Below, one TCR beta chain is given with its context. Antigen unknown. CDR3 length: 15 amino acids. Germline V gene data show CDR1 as SGDLS and CDR2 as YYNGEE. Trimming removed 3 bases from V and 2 bases from J, with 9 bases in between. The run of the v3.0 immunoSEQ assay was at survey level. Sequenced by immunoSEQ multiplex PCR; TCRdb stores in-frame clones only, minus some. Of 30,000 or so clones in the sample, about 88% were seen once. This entry comes from a study of long-term antiretroviral therapy in people with HIV. Study-level results: Subsequent to ART, diversity was augmented yet persisted below that of transplant donor controls. Dominant in the repertoire at all time points were clones expanded before ART. All blood samples came from the years 2004 to 2017, possibly under older ART regimens.

Each HIV participant was treated in the United States. This clonotype was obtained from a man in his fifties or sixties with HIV. The chain joins TRBV9 to TRBJ2-6, with D maybe TRBD1 (5 bases). The source was unsorted PBMCs, collected around 5 years before starting antiretroviral therapy. CDR3 coding DNA: TGTGCCAGCAGCGGCCAGACAGCTGGGGCCAACGTCCTGACTTTC. Amino acids: CASSGQTAGANVLTF.